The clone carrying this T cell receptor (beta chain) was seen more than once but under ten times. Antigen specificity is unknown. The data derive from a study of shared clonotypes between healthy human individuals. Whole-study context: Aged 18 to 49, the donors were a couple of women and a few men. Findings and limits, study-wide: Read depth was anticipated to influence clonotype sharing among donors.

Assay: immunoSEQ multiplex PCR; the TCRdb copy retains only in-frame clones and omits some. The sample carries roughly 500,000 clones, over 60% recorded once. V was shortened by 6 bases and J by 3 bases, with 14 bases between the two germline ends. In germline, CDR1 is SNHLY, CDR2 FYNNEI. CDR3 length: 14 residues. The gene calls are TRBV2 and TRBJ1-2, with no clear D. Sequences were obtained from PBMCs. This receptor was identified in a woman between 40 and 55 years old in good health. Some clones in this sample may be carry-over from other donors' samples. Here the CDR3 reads CASRTHRTDYGYTF. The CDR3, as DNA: TGTGCCAGCAGAACTCACCGGACTGACTATGGCTACACCTTC. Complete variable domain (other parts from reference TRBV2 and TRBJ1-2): EPEVTQTPSHQVTQMGQEVILRCVPISNHLYFYWYRQILGQKVEFLVSFYNNEISEKSEIFDDQFSVERPDGSNFTLKIRSTKLEDSAMYFCASRTHRTDYGYTFGSGTRLTVV.